Reported below is one T cell receptor beta chain. Its antigen is undetermined. The germline V gene encodes CDR1 SGHNT and CDR2 YYREEE (reference sequence). V lost 4 bases and J 5 bases, leaving 9 bases between the germline ends. The CDR3 consists of 12 residues. Assay used: immunoSEQ multiplex PCR; TCRdb lists only in-frame clones, some missing. The data hold fewer than 130,000 clones, with more than 90% observed a single time. This record belongs to a study of T cell responses to AZD1222 COVID-19 vaccine. Whole-study findings and limits: AZD1222 recipients seropositive at baseline numbered only 5 to 7. Donors were mostly white British, more females; clonal diversity possibly underestimated.

The V gene is TRBV5-4, the J gene TRBJ1-2; D uncertain. The sequence derives from an adult who received the AZD1222 COVID-19 vaccine. The sample consisted of peripheral blood, taken 28 days after the second AZD1222 dose. The CDR3 sequence is CASSQDSYGYTF. CDR3 sequence (DNA): TGTGCCAGCAGCCAGGATTCTTATGGCTACACCTTC.